The text below deals with one T cell receptor beta chain. This specimen belongs to a study of blood T cell repertoires in COVID-19. Background on the study: Sources were T cells, B-cell-depleted T cells, or PBMCs; the material itself was cDNA or gDNA.

The Seattle patients, enrolled during active infection, were followed longitudinally. This CDR3 has 13 residues. Trimming cost V 5 bases and J 6 bases, with 14 bases left between them. Germline CDR1 MNHEY, CDR2 SVGEGT. Measured with immunoSEQ multiplex PCR; TCRdb has only the in-frame clones, and not every one. The table shows over 150,000 clones, with roughly 84% occurring only once. The chain employs TRBV6-2 or TRBV6-3 and TRBJ2-7; D unresolved. The clonotype originates from a man between 45 and 60 years old with COVID-19, enrolled during active disease. Sequencing was done on a sample of peripheral blood. DNA for the CDR3: TGTGCCAGCAGTCCCCCCATAATCAGCGAGCAGTACTTC. It specifies CASSPPIISEQYF.